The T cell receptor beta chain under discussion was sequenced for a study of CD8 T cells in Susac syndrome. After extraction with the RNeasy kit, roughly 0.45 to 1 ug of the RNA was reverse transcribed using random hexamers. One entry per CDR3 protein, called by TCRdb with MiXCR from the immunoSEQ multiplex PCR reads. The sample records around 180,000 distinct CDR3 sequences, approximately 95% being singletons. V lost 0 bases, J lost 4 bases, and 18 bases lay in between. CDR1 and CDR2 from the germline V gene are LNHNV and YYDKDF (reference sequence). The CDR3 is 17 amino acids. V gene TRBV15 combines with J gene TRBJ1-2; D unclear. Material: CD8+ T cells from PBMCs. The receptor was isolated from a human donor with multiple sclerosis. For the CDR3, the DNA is TGTGCCACCAGCAGAGATATGAGCCCGACCAGGAGCTATGGCTACACCTTC. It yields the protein CATSRDMSPTRSYGYTF.